The 8 T cell receptor beta chains reported below all come from one sample, sequenced in a study of cytomegalovirus exposure and HLA in healthy donors. Use of 60 Vbeta and 13 Jbeta primers characterized the PCR. Clones were sequenced by immunoSEQ multiplex PCR, and TCRdb holds only the in-frame ones, with some missing. The sample comprises 100,000 to 150,000 clones, around four fifths of which are singletons, and under 3% rests with the top ten. Sequenced material: PBMCs. The origin of the receptors is a boy aged 2-9 years in good health and CMV-seronegative.

This clone has only a few counts. The V and J genes are TRBV4-2 and TRBJ1-2, with D hard to call. Trimming pared 3 bases from V and 3 bases from J, leaving 14 bases between. Per germline, CDR1 LGHNA and CDR2 YNFKEQ. The length of the CDR3 is 15 residues. CDR3 DNA: TGTGCCAGCAGCCAGGGAGGGCTGTTTTACTATGGCTACACCTTC. It yields the protein CASSQGGLFYYGYTF.

The gene calls are TRBV27 and TRBJ2-5, with 8 bases aligning to TRBD1. CDR3 length: 15 residues. Germline V gene sequence: CDR1 MNHEY, CDR2 SMNVEV (reference sequence). V was clipped by 6 bases and J by 5 bases; unmatched bases: 11. CDR3 region: CASSPRRTGQETQYF. The CDR3 bases are TGTGCCAGCAGCCCTAGGAGGACAGGGCAGGAGACCCAGTACTTC.

This chain joins TRBV9 and TRBJ1-3, with D hard to call. This CDR3 is built from 17 residues. V lost 3 bases and J 1 base, leaving 17 bases between the germline ends. Germline CDR1 SGDLS, CDR2 YYNGEE. The CDR3 is CASSAAREGMSGNTIYF. CDR3 bases: TGTGCCAGCAGCGCCGCCCGGGAGGGTATGTCTGGAAACACCATATATTTT.

The rearrangement links TRBV29-1 to TRBJ2-6; D unresolved. The CDR3 runs to 14 residues. V was cut by 7 bases and J by 0 bases, with 10 bases left in between. In germline, CDR1 is SQVTM, CDR2 ANQGSEA. The CDR3: CSGLLGSGANVLTF. CDR3 nucleotide sequence: TGCAGCGGCCTACTTGGCTCTGGGGCCAACGTCCTGACTTTC.

V and J are TRBV6-5 and TRBJ2-7; TRBD1 is a possible D gene (5 bases). The ends were cut back, 5 bases at V and 3 bases at J, with 17 bases in the middle. The CDR3 is 15 residues long. Per germline, CDR1 MNHEY and CDR2 SVGAGI. The chain's CDR3 is CASSRSGSSLYEQYF. The CDR3 nucleotides read TGTGCCAGCAGTCGGTCAGGGTCTTCCCTCTACGAGCAGTACTTC.

The chain carries TRBV7-6 and TRBJ1-4, with D possibly being TRBD1 (6 bases). With 1 base removed from V and 8 bases from J, the gap between germline ends came to 11 bases. This CDR3 spans 14 amino acids. In germline, CDR1 is SGHVS, CDR2 FNYEAQ. The CDR3 loop reads CASSLVVRGEKLFF. The CDR3 nucleotides are TGTGCCAGCAGCTTAGTGGTGAGGGGGGAAAAACTGTTTTTT.

The J gene is TRBJ2-4, the V gene TRBV2; D is perhaps TRBD2 (6 bases). Trimming removed 4 bases from V and 4 bases from J, with 11 bases in between. The CDR3 loop spans 14 amino acids. Germline V CDR1 and CDR2: SNHLY, FYNNEI. The CDR3 sequence is CASSASSDKNIQYF. DNA for the CDR3: TGTGCCAGCAGTGCCTCTAGCGATAAAAACATTCAGTACTTC.

The genes are TRBV7-2 and TRBJ2-5, with 9 bases identical to TRBD1. The better agreement between TRBJ2-7 and the DNA end casts doubt on the J call. Germline CDR1 and CDR2: SGHTA and FQGNSA. CDR3 length: 17 residues. DNA of the CDR3: TGTGCCAGCAGCTTAGTAGGGTACGGGACAGGGAAGTACGAGCAGTACTTC. It is translated as CASSLVGYGTGKYEQYF.